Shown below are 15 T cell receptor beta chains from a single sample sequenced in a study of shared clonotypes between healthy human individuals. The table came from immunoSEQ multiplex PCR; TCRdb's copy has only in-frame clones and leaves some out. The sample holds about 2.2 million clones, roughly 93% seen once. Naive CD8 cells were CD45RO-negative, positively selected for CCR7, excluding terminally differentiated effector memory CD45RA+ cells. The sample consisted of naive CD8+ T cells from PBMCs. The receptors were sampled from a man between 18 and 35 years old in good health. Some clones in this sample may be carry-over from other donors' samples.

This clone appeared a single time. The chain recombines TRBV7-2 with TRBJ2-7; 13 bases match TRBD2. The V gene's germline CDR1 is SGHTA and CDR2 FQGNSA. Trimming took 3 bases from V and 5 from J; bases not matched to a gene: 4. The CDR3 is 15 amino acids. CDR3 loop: CASSLGTSGMDEQYF. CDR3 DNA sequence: TGTGCCAGCAGCTTGGGGACTAGCGGGATGGACGAGCAGTACTTC. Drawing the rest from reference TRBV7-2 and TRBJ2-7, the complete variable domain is GAGVSQSPSNKVTEKGKDVELRCDPISGHTALYWYRQSLGQGLEFLIYFQGNSAPDKSGLPSDRFSAERTGGSVSTLTIQRTQQEDSAVYLCASSLGTSGMDEQYFGPGTRLTVT.

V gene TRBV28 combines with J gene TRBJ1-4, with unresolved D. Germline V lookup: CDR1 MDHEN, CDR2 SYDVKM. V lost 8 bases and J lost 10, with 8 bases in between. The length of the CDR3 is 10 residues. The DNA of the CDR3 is TGTGCCAGCGGCCAGCCAAAACTGTTTTTT. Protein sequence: CASGQPKLFF.

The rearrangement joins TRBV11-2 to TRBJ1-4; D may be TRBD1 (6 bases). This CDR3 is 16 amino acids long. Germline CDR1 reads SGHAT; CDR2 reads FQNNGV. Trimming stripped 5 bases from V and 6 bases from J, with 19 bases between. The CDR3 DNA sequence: TGTGCCAGCAGCCCCTCGGACAGCCTCTTTTATGAAAAACTGTTTTTT. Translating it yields CASSPSDSLFYEKLFF.

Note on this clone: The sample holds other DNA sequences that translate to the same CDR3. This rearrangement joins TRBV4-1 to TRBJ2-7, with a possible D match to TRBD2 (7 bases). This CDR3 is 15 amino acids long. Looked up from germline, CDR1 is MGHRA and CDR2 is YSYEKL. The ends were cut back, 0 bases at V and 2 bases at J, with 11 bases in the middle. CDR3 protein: CASSQEGGGPYEQYF. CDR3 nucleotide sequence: TGCGCCAGCAGCCAAGAAGGGGGGGGGCCCTACGAGCAGTACTTC.

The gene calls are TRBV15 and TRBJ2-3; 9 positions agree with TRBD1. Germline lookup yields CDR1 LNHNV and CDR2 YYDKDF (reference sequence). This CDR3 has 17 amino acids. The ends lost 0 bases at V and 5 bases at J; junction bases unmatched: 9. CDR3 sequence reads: CATSRDLGTGRGDTQYF. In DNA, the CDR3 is TGTGCCACCAGCAGAGATTTAGGGACAGGGCGGGGAGATACGCAGTATTTT.

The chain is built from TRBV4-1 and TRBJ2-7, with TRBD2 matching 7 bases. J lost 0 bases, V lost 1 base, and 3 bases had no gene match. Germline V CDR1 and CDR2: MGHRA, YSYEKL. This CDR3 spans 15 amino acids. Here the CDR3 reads CASSQGRTSSYEQYF. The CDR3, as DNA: TGCGCCAGCAGCCAAGGGAGGACTAGCTCCTACGAGCAGTACTTC.

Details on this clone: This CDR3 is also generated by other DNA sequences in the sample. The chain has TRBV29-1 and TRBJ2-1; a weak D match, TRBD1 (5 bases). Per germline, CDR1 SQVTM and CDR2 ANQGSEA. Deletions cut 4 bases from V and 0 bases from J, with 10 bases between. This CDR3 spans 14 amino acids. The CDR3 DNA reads TGCAGCGTTGTTTCAGGGCTCTCCTACAATGAGCAGTTCTTC. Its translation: CSVVSGLSYNEQFF.

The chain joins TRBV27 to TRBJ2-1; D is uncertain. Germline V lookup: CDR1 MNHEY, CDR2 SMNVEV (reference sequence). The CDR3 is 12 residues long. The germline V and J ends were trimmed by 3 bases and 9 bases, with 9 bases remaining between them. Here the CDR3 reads CASSFPSAEQFF. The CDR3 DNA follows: TGTGCCAGCAGTTTTCCTTCGGCTGAGCAGTTCTTC.

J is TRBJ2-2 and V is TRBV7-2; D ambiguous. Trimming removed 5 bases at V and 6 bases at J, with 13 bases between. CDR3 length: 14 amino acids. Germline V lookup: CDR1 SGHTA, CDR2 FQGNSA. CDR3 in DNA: TGTGCCAGCAGCGGCTGGTTGGCTGCCGGGGAGCTGTTTTTT. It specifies CASSGWLAAGELFF.

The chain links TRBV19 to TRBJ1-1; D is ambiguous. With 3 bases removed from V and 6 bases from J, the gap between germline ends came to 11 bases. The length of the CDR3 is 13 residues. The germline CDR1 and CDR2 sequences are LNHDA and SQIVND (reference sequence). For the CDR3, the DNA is TGTGCCAGTAGTATCGGGGAGTCCGCTGAAGCTTTCTTT. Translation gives CASSIGESAEAFF.

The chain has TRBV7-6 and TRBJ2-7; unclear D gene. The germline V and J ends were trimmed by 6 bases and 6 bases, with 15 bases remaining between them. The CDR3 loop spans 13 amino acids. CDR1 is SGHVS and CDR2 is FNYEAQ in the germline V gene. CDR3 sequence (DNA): TGTGCCAGCAGTCGCACGGCGGCTAGCGAGCAGTACTTC. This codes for CASSRTAASEQYF.

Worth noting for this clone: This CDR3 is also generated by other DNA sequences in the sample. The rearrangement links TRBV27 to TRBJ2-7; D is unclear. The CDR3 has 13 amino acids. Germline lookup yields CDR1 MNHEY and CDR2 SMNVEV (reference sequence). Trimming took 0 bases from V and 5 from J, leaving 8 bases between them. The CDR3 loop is CASSLSPRNEQYF. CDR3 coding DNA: TGTGCCAGCAGTTTATCGCCCCGGAACGAGCAGTACTTC.

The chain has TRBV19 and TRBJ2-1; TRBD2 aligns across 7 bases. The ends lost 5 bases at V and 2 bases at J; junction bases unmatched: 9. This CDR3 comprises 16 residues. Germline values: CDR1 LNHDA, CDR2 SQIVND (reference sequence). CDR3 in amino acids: CASSSRVAGPYNEQFF. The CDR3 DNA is TGTGCCAGTAGTTCCCGAGTAGCGGGTCCCTACAATGAGCAGTTCTTC.

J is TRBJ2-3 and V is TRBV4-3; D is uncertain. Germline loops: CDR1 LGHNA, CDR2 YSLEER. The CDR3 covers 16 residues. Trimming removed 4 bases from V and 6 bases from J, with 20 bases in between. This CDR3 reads CASSRISWGNFDTQYF. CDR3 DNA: TGCGCCAGCAGCCGAATAAGCTGGGGTAACTTTGATACGCAGTATTTT.

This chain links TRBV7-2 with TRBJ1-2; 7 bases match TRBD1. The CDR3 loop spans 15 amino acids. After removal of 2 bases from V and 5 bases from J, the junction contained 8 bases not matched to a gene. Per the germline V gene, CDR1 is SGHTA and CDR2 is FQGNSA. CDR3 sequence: CASSLFRTGAYGYTF. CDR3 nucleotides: TGTGCCAGCAGCTTATTTCGGACAGGAGCTTATGGCTACACCTTC.